This T cell receptor (beta chain) emerged from a study of cytomegalovirus exposure and HLA in healthy donors. General study results and limits: Whilst most TCR sequences proved rare, a subset of public TCRs occurred across many donors. The finding came from a later analysis; first-cohort TCR clusters tended to co-occur in the 130 or so validation repertoires.

CDR1 is LNHNV and CDR2 is YYDKDF in the germline V gene (reference sequence). Trimming cost V 1 base and J 3 bases, with 15 bases left between them. The CDR3 sequence is 17 residues long. The donors were part of the validation cohort of some 120 subjects. That cohort was separate from the first cohort, which comprised roughly 670 subjects. As for this clone: Its matching antigen is unknown.

Profiling relied on immunoSEQ multiplex PCR, and the TCRdb table lists in-frame clones only, not all of them. The table lists about 73,000 clones, approximately 95% of them singletons. The sequencing input was PBMCs. This clonotype was sampled from a man aged 18 to 30 in good health and CMV-seronegative. The chain employs TRBV15 and TRBJ2-2; D possibly corresponds to TRBD2 (5 bases). The CDR3 coding sequence is TGTGCCACCAGCAGAGTGAGGGCCGATTGGTACACCGGGGAGCTGTTTTTT. Translated, it gives CATSRVRADWYTGELFF. Complete variable domain (other parts from reference TRBV15 and TRBJ2-2): DAMVIQNPRYQVTQFGKPVTLSCSQTLNHNVMYWYQQKSSQAPKLLFHYYDKDFNNEADTPDNFQSRRPNTSFCFLDIRSPGLGDTAMYLCATSRVRADWYTGELFFGEGSRLTVL.